Below are 10 T cell receptor beta chains sequenced from a single sample in a study of beta chain features in type 1 diabetes. Expressed TCRB transcripts were sequenced after all isolated RNA was converted to cDNA. TCRdb keeps only in-frame clones here, not all; method: immunoSEQ multiplex PCR. The sample lists roughly 350,000 clones, roughly 11% occurring once. Input material: naive CD4+ T cells from blood. The receptors stem from a young woman in good health.

This clone was found a few times. The chain links TRBV28 to TRBJ1-2; the match to TRBD1 covers 7 bases. The J segment lost 8 bases and the V segment lost 3 bases, leaving 15 bases of the junction unmatched. Per germline, CDR1 MDHEN and CDR2 SYDVKM. The CDR3 contains 16 residues. The CDR3 is CASSFSGTAVANGYTF. The CDR3 nucleotides read TGTGCCAGCAGTTTCTCTGGGACAGCGGTGGCGAACGGCTACACCTTC.

The CDR3 region is CASSEHDEQYF. CDR3 nucleotides: TGTGCCAGCAGTGAACACGACGAGCAGTACTTC. The genes are TRBV6-6 and TRBJ2-7, with D hard to call. Trimming pared 5 bases from V and 5 bases from J, leaving 7 bases between. Looked up from germline, CDR1 is MNHNY and CDR2 is SVGAGI (reference sequence). CDR3 length equals 11 residues.

The chain links TRBV18 to TRBJ2-3, with TRBD2 as a possible D gene (5 bases). The germline CDR1 and CDR2 sequences are KGHSH and LQKENI. The CDR3 has 16 residues. The V and J ends lost 6 bases and 2 bases respectively, with 18 bases between them. The chain's CDR3 is CASSPGRDENTDTQYF. The CDR3 DNA follows: TGTGCCAGCTCCCCGGGGAGAGACGAGAACACAGATACGCAGTATTTT. Using reference TRBV18 and TRBJ2-3 for the parts outside the CDR3, the full variable domain is NAGVMQNPRHLVRRRGQEARLRCSPMKGHSHVYWYRQLPEEGLKFMVYLQKENIIDESGMPKERFSAEFPKEGPSILRIQQVVRGDSAAYFCASSPGRDENTDTQYFGPGTRLTVL.

The sample holds a few counts of this clone. V gene TRBV9 combines with J gene TRBJ2-1, with TRBD1 as a possible D gene (5 bases). In germline, CDR1 is SGDLS, CDR2 YYNGEE. The CDR3 totals 13 residues. Trimming left V 4 bases short and J 9 bases short, with 14 bases between. The CDR3 DNA sequence: TGTGCCAGCAGCCCATCACTCAGGGTTGAGCAGTTCTTC. Translation: CASSPSLRVEQFF.

Here the CDR3 DNA reads TGTGCCAGCAGACAGGGCTCTTACGAGCAGTACTTC. This sequence encodes CASRQGSYEQYF. The chain combines TRBV25-1 with TRBJ2-5, with D maybe TRBD1 (6 bases). The tail of the sequence fits TRBJ2-7 better, so the J call may be wrong. CDR3 length: 12 residues. The germline V gene has CDR1 MGHDK and CDR2 SYGVNS.

The V and J genes are TRBV7-2 and TRBJ2-1; TRBD1 agrees at 7 bases. The CDR3 length is 16 residues. J lost 0 bases, V lost 3 bases, and 5 bases had no gene match. Germline V gene sequence: CDR1 SGHTA, CDR2 FQGNSA. CDR3 region: CASSLTGTDSYNEQFF. CDR3 nucleotides: TGTGCCAGCAGCTTGACCGGGACAGACTCCTACAATGAGCAGTTCTTC.

The chain employs TRBV5-1 and TRBJ2-5, with D hard to call. Germline loops: CDR1 SGHRS, CDR2 YFSETQ. The length of the CDR3 is 12 residues. V gave up 0 bases and J gave up 5 bases, with 5 bases separating them. The CDR3 DNA follows: TGCGCCAGCAGCTTGGGTCTGGAGACCCAGTACTTC. Amino acid sequence: CASSLGLETQYF.

This clone has just a few counts. J is TRBJ1-2 and V is TRBV2; TRBD1 might be the D (5 bases). Germline V gives CDR1 SNHLY, CDR2 FYNNEI. The V gene lost 8 bases and the J gene lost 12 bases, with 19 bases spanning the gap. The CDR3 totals 12 residues. The CDR3 coding sequence is TGTGCCAGCCTGACAGAACCCCTATGGGACACCTTC. Protein product: CASLTEPLWDTF.

This chain uses TRBV27 with TRBJ2-7; the D gene is possibly TRBD1 (7 bases). The CDR3 covers 16 residues. The V gene lost 4 bases and the J gene lost 0 bases, with 16 bases spanning the gap. The germline V gene has CDR1 MNHEY and CDR2 SMNVEV (reference sequence). DNA of the CDR3: TGTGCCAGCAGTTCCCGCGGGACAGCCGGCTCCTACGAGCAGTACTTC. Protein product: CASSSRGTAGSYEQYF.

This clone has more than one count but fewer than ten. One junction end does not reproduce the germline sequence, and a read error may be involved. V is TRBV7-9 and J is TRBJ1-4, with D perhaps matching TRBD1 (6 bases). The length of the CDR3 is 19 residues. Germline V gives CDR1 SEHNR, CDR2 FQNEAQ (reference sequence). In DNA form, the CDR3 reads TGTGCCAGCAGCCTAGCGGGACACCAAGAAAAAGCAACTAATGAAAAACTGTTTTTT. Protein sequence: CASSLAGHQEKATNEKLFF.